The next 4 T cell receptor beta chains were all read from a single sample in a study of control samples from healthy donors and cancer patients. Clones were sequenced by immunoSEQ multiplex PCR, and TCRdb holds only the in-frame ones, with some missing. The sample shows tens of thousands of clones, 91% of them seen only once. Source material: blood. Receptors were obtained from a man aged 50 to 60 in good health.

The chain combines TRBV19 with TRBJ1-1, with D possibly being TRBD1 (5 bases). Germline CDR1 is LNHDA and CDR2 is SQIVND (reference sequence). The CDR3 has 16 residues. V was cut by 8 bases and J by 3 bases, with 22 bases left in between. In nucleotides, the CDR3 is TGTGCCAGTCACTCACGGGGCCTCGGCACCTACACTGAAGCTTTCTTT. Residues: CASHSRGLGTYTEAFF.

The rearrangement links TRBV19 to TRBJ2-7; D is unclear. Per germline, CDR1 LNHDA and CDR2 SQIVND (reference sequence). V was shortened by 0 bases and J by 8 bases, with 14 bases between the two germline ends. The CDR3 has 14 amino acids. CDR3: CASSIDLTIWKQYF. CDR3 DNA sequence: TGTGCCAGTAGTATAGATCTGACGATCTGGAAGCAGTACTTC.

The chain uses TRBV4-1 and TRBJ1-2; no definite D call. This CDR3 is 14 amino acids long. Germline V gives CDR1 MGHRA, CDR2 YSYEKL. Trimming took 0 bases from V and 4 from J, leaving 9 bases between them. This CDR3 reads CASSQDTAFYGYTF. The CDR3 DNA sequence: TGCGCCAGCAGCCAAGATACGGCGTTCTATGGCTACACCTTC.

This clone has more than one count but fewer than ten. The J gene is TRBJ2-6, the V gene TRBV7-9; D is possibly TRBD1 (5 bases). The CDR3 runs to 15 residues. Germline-derived CDR1 and CDR2 are SEHNR and FQNEAQ (reference sequence). V lost 6 bases and J 2 bases, leaving 11 bases between the germline ends. As DNA, the CDR3 is TGTGCCAGCAGGGGCACAGGAGCTGGGGCCAACGTCCTGACTTTC. Its protein product is CASRGTGAGANVLTF. Filled out from reference TRBV7-9 and TRBJ2-6, the complete variable domain reads DTGVSQNPRHKITKRGQNVTFRCDPISEHNRLYWYRQTLGQGPEFLTYFQNEAQLEKSRLLSDRFSAERPKGSFSTLEIQRTEQGDSAMYLCASRGTGAGANVLTFGAGSRLTVL.